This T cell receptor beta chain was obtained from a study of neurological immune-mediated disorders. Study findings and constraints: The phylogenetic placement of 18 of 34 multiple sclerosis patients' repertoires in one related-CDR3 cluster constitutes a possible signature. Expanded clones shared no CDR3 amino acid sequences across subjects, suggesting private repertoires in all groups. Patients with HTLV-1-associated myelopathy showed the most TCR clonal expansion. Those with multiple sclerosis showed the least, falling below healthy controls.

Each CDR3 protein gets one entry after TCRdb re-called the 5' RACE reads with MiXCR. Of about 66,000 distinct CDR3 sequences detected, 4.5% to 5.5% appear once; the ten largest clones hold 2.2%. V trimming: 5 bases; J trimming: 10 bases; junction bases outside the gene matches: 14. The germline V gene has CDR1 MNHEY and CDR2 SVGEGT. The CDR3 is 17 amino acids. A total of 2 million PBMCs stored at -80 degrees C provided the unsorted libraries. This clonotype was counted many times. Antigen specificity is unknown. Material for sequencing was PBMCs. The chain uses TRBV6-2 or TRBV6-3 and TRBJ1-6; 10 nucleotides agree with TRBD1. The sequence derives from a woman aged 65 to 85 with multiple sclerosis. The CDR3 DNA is TGTGCCAGCAGTCAGGACTCGACAGGGGGCTTCCGATCACCCCTCCACTTT. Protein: CASSQDSTGGFRSPLHF.